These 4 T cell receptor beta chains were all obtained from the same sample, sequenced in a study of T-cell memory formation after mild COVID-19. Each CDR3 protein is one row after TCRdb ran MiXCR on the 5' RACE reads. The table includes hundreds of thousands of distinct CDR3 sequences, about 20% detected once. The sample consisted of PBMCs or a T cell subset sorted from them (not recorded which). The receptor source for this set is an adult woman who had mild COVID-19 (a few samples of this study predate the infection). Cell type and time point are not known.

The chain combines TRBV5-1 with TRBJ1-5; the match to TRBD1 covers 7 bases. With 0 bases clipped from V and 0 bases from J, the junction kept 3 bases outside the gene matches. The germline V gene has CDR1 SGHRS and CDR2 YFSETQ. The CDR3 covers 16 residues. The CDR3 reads CASSLGSGGSNQPQHF. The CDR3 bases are TGCGCCAGCAGCTTGGGATCAGGGGGTAGCAATCAGCCCCAGCATTTT.

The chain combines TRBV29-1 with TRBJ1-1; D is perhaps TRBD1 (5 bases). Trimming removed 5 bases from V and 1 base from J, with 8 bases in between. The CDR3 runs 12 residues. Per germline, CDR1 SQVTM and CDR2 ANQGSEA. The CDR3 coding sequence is TGCAGCGTTCGCGGGGGGAACACTGAAGCTTTCTTT. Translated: CSVRGGNTEAFF. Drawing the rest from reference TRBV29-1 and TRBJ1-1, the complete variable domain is SAVISQKPSRDICQRGTSLTIQCQVDSQVTMMFWYRQQPGQSLTLIATANQGSEATYESGFVIDKFPISRPNLTFSTLTVSNMSPEDSSIYLCSVRGGNTEAFFGQGTRLTVV.

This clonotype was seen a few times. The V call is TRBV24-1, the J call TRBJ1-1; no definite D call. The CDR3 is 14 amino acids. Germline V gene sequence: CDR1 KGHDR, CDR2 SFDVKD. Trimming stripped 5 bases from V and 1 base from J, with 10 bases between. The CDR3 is CATSAGEKNTEAFF. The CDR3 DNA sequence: TGTGCCACCAGTGCGGGAGAAAAGAACACTGAAGCTTTCTTT.

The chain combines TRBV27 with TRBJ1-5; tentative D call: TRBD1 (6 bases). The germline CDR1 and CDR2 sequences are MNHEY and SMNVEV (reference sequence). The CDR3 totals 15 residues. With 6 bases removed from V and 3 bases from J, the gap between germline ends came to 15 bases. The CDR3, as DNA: TGTGCCAGCAGCCCTACAGGGTATTACAATCAGCCCCAGCATTTT. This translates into CASSPTGYYNQPQHF.